A single sample gave rise to the 10 T cell receptor beta chains below, sequenced in a study of blood T cell repertoires in COVID-19. The table came from immunoSEQ multiplex PCR; TCRdb's copy has only in-frame clones and leaves some out. Found here are some 28,000 clones, around 82% of them singletons; the top ten hold roughly 15%. Sequencing was carried out using peripheral blood. These receptors were obtained from a man in his 70s with active COVID-19.

The rearrangement joins TRBV11-2 to TRBJ2-7; D might be TRBD2 (5 bases). Trimming removed 1 base at V and 3 bases at J, with 7 bases between. There are 13 residues in the CDR3. The V gene's germline CDR1 is SGHAT and CDR2 FQNNGV. CDR3 DNA sequence: TGTGCCAGCAGCTTAGCCGAGGGCTACGAGCAGTACTTC. Its translation: CASSLAEGYEQYF.

This clone has more than one count but fewer than ten. The V gene is TRBV5-1, the J gene TRBJ2-7; TRBD2 is a possible D gene (5 bases). CDR1 is SGHRS and CDR2 is YFSETQ in the germline V gene. Trimming removed 0 bases at V and 3 bases at J, with 13 bases between. This CDR3 is 15 amino acids long. The CDR3 sequence is CASSLVGGSGYEQYF. In DNA form, the CDR3 reads TGCGCCAGCAGCTTGGTAGGCGGGTCCGGCTACGAGCAGTACTTC.

This chain joins TRBV7-2 and TRBJ2-7, with TRBD1 matching 7 bases. V trimming: 2 bases; J trimming: 4 bases; junction bases outside the gene matches: 5. Germline-derived CDR1 and CDR2 are SGHTA and FQGNSA. The CDR3 sequence is 14 residues long. The CDR3 is CASSLYRGTYEQYF. DNA for the CDR3: TGTGCCAGCAGCTTATACAGGGGAACATACGAGCAGTACTTC.

This clone rates as medium-sized. The chain links TRBV7-8 to TRBJ2-1, with D maybe TRBD2 (7 bases). The V end was cut by 5 bases, the J end by 7 bases, with 18 bases between. CDR1 is SGHVS and CDR2 is FQNEAQ in the germline V gene. The CDR3 extends over 15 amino acids. The CDR3 nucleotides read TGTGCCAGCAGCACCGAGGGGGGGCGAGGGAATGAGCAGTTCTTC. Translated: CASSTEGGRGNEQFF.

V is TRBV13 and J is TRBJ2-5; D is perhaps TRBD2 (6 bases). V dropped 1 base and J dropped 5 bases, with 14 bases sitting between them. Germline V gene sequence: CDR1 PRHDT, CDR2 FYEKMQ (reference sequence). The CDR3 is made up of 15 amino acids. The CDR3 is CASSLVGGNSETQYF. DNA for the CDR3: TGTGCCAGCAGCTTAGTTGGGGGGAACTCGGAGACCCAGTACTTC.

Sample share makes this clone large. The chain joins TRBV5-5 to TRBJ1-2, with TRBD1 as a possible D gene (6 bases). The CDR3 loop spans 16 amino acids. Trimming took 1 base from V and 1 from J, leaving 14 bases between them. Germline loops: CDR1 SGHKS, CDR2 YYEKEE (reference sequence). The CDR3 nucleotides are TGTGCCAGCAGCTTGTTGTTTACAGGGTTTAACTATGGCTACACCTTC. Protein: CASSLLFTGFNYGYTF.

A few counts support this clone. V usage is TRBV7-2 and J usage is TRBJ1-6; D possibly corresponds to TRBD1 (6 bases). V lost 5 bases, J lost 6 bases, and 14 bases lay in between. The CDR3 is 15 residues long. Germline V CDR1 and CDR2: SGHTA, FQGNSA. Written as DNA, the CDR3 is TGTGCCAGCAGCAGGGTACAGGGTTCTAATTCACCCCTCCACTTT. Its protein product is CASSRVQGSNSPLHF.

The V gene is TRBV9, the J gene TRBJ1-1; TRBD1 agrees at 7 bases. V shed 0 bases, J shed 1 base, and the junction held 0 bases outside the gene matches. Germline V gene sequence: CDR1 SGDLS, CDR2 YYNGEE. The CDR3 consists of 14 residues. In DNA form, the CDR3 reads TGTGCCAGCAGCGTAGAGGGGGCGAACACTGAAGCTTTCTTT. Amino acids: CASSVEGANTEAFF. The full variable domain, completed using reference TRBV9 and TRBJ1-1, is DSGVTQTPKHLITATGQRVTLRCSPRSGDLSVYWYQQSLDQGLQFLIQYYNGEERAKGNILERFSAQQFPDLHSELNLSSLELGDSALYFCASSVEGANTEAFFGQGTRLTVV.

The V call is TRBV6-5, the J call TRBJ1-2; TRBD1 might be the D (5 bases). CDR3 length: 14 amino acids. Germline V lookup: CDR1 MNHEY, CDR2 SVGAGI. V was trimmed by 6 bases and J by 1 base, leaving 12 bases between them. CDR3 bases: TGTGCCAGCAGCTCTATCGGGGGTAACTATGGCTACACCTTC. This codes for CASSSIGGNYGYTF.

The chain couples TRBV10-3 to TRBJ2-7; 8 bases match TRBD2. Trimming cost V 3 bases and J 5 bases; bases outside gene matches: 9. CDR3 length: 15 residues. Germline-derived CDR1 and CDR2 are ENHRY and SYGVKD. The CDR3 loop is CAISERPGGPNEQYF. CDR3 bases: TGTGCCATCAGTGAACGCCCGGGGGGGCCTAACGAGCAGTACTTC.